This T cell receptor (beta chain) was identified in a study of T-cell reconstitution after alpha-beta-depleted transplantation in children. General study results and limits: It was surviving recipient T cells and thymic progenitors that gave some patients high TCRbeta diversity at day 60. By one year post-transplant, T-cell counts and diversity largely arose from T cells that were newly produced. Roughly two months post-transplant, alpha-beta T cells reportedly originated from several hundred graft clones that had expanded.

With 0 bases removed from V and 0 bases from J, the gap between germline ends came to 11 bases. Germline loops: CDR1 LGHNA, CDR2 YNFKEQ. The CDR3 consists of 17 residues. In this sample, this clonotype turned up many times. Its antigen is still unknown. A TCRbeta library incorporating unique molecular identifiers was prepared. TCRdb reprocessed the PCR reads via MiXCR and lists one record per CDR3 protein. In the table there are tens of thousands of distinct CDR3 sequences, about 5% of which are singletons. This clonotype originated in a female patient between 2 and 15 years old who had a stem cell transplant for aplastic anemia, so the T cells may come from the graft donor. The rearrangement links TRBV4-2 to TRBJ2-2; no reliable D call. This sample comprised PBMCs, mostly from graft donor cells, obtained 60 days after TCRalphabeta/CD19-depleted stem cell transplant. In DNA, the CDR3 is TGTGCCAGCAGCCAAGATCTAGGCGGCGCGAACACCGGGGAGCTGTTTTTT. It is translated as CASSQDLGGANTGELFF.